A few counts support the clone carrying this TCR beta chain. This record comes from a study of human T cells and chemical hapten exposure. TCRdb redid the calling of the RACE reads with MiXCR, one entry per CDR3 protein. This table holds approximately 90,000 distinct CDR3 sequences, approximately 9% found once. There are 16 residues in the CDR3. Germline-derived CDR1 and CDR2 are SGHDT and YYEEEE. V was trimmed by 2 bases and J by 4 bases, leaving 16 bases between them. Regarding time point: healthy volunteer bleed at 2 weeks. Extraction yielded total RNA from whole blood (unfractionated). The sequenced material came from whole blood. This sequence was found in a female donor in good health. Some clones in this sample may be carry-over from other donors' samples. The chain joins TRBV5-6 to TRBJ2-1; D unresolved. CDR3 sequence (DNA): TGTGCCAGCAGCTTTCAAGGTCTGGGCGGATACAATGAGCAGTTCTTC. This encodes CASSFQGLGGYNEQFF. Based on the CDR3 plus reference TRBV5-6 and TRBJ2-1, the full variable domain is DAGVTQSPTHLIKTRGQQVTLRCSPKSGHDTVSWYQQALGQGPQFIFQYYEEEERQRGNFPDRFSGHQFPNYSSELNVNALLLGDSALYLCASSFQGLGGYNEQFFGPGTRLTVL.